The rows below give T cell receptor beta chains drawn from one sample of a study. TCRdb redid the calling of the RT-PCR reads with MiXCR, one entry per CDR3 protein. The sample has just over 550 distinct CDR3 sequences, over 40% seen once; the top ten hold roughly 48%. Material: memory CD4+ T cells from salivary gland. These receptors were collected from a female donor with primary Sjogren's syndrome. Both conserved end residues are part of each CDR3. The D gene is left open where the match is weak. The listing skips clone size in some rows; elsewhere it reads once, few, many or a size class.

V: TRBV6-5
D: TRBD1
J: TRBJ2-2
size: once
DNA: TGTGCCAGCAGTTTTCAGGGACAGCACACCGGGGAGCTGTTTTTT
CDR3: CASSFQGQHTGELFF

V: TRBV5-1
D: .
J: TRBJ1-1
size: medium-sized
DNA: TGCGCCAGCAGCTTGTTCAGTTGGGACACTGAAGCTTTCTTT
CDR3: CASSLFSWDTEAFF

V: TRBV6-5
D: TRBD1
J: TRBJ2-3
size: .
DNA: TGTGCCAGCAGTTACTCGACAGGGGCGAGCACAGATACGCAGTATTTT
CDR3: CASSYSTGASTDTQYF

V: TRBV5-1
D: TRBD2
J: TRBJ2-3
size: .
DNA: TGCGCCAGCAGCTTGGGAGTAGCGGGTAGCGGTGGAGATACGCAGTATTTT
CDR3: CASSLGVAGSGGDTQYF

V: TRBV20-1
D: TRBD1
J: TRBJ1-1
size: .
DNA: TGCAGTGCTAGGGACTCTCTGACAGGGTTTTACGCTGAAGCTTTCTTT
CDR3: CSARDSLTGFYAEAFF

V: TRBV4-1
D: .
J: TRBJ1-2
size: .
DNA: TGCGCCAGCAGCCATTCCCAGGCTAGCGGGAGGACCGGGGACTATGGCTACACCTTC
CDR3: CASSHSQASGRTGDYGYTF

V: TRBV4-3
D: TRBD1
J: TRBJ2-3
size: .
DNA: TGCGCCAGCAGCCAAGGACAGGGGGGCTCAGATACGCAGTATTTT
CDR3: CASSQGQGGSDTQYF

V: TRBV5-4
D: TRBD1
J: TRBJ1-1
size: .
DNA: TGTGCCAGCACCTCCGCCGACAGGGGTAACACTGAAGCTTTCTTT
CDR3: CASTSADRGNTEAFF

V: TRBV10-3
D: .
J: TRBJ2-1
size: .
DNA: TGTGCCATCAGTCGCGCGGACATGGGATACAATGAGCAGTTCTTC
CDR3: CAISRADMGYNEQFF

V: TRBV20-1
D: .
J: TRBJ2-1
size: .
DNA: TGCAGTGCTAGACTCTGGCGTGAGCAGTTCTTC
CDR3: CSARLWREQFF

V: TRBV20-1
D: .
J: TRBJ2-1
size: once
DNA: TGCAGTGCTGCCCCGGGGAGCTCCTACAATGAGCAGTTCTTC
CDR3: CSAAPGSSYNEQFF